A single count supports the clone carrying this T cell receptor (beta chain). What it binds is unknown. Here immunoSEQ multiplex PCR was the method, and the copy in TCRdb shows in-frame clones only, minus some. The sample lists 95,000 to 150,000 clones; approximately 90% were seen once. This specimen comes from a study of cytomegalovirus exposure and HLA in healthy donors. Germline CDR1 SGHRS, CDR2 YFSETQ. This CDR3 region has 10 residues. The germline V and J ends were trimmed by 7 bases and 4 bases, with 5 bases remaining between them. Study-wide results and caveats: The study flagged around 160 TCR beta chains as cytomegalovirus-associated.

The chain is built from TRBV5-1 and TRBJ1-2; no clear D. This receptor was taken from a woman aged 18-29 years in good health and CMV-seronegative. Material: PBMCs. The CDR3 coding sequence is TGCGCCAGCCCCTCCTATGGCTACACCTTC. Protein sequence: CASPSYGYTF.